Described below is a single T cell receptor beta chain sequence and its context. Germline CDR1 SGHTA, CDR2 FQGNSA. This CDR3 spans 16 amino acids. The V segment lost 5 bases and the J segment 4 bases; nucleotides outside the gene matches: 13. This entry belongs to a study of blood T cell repertoires in COVID-19. Study information: PBMCs, B-cell-depleted T cells, or T cells provided the cDNA or gDNA that made up the material.

As handled by the study authors: The assay estimated nucleated cells by amplifying reference gene primers. Sequencing was performed with immunoSEQ multiplex PCR; in TCRdb, only in-frame clones are kept and a portion is missing. The V and J calls and the clone size are those of that table, but D and trimming were determined from the DNA. Of some 150,000 clones listed, about 79% are singletons. The receptor comes from a woman in her forties or fifties with acute or convalescent COVID-19. Sequencing used peripheral blood. The chain has TRBV7-2 and TRBJ1-1; 7 bases agree with TRBD1. CDR3 coding DNA: TGTGCCAGCAGCCCTAGGGCCCGACAGGGAGGCACTGAAGCTTTCTTT. Amino acid sequence: CASSPRARQGGTEAFF.